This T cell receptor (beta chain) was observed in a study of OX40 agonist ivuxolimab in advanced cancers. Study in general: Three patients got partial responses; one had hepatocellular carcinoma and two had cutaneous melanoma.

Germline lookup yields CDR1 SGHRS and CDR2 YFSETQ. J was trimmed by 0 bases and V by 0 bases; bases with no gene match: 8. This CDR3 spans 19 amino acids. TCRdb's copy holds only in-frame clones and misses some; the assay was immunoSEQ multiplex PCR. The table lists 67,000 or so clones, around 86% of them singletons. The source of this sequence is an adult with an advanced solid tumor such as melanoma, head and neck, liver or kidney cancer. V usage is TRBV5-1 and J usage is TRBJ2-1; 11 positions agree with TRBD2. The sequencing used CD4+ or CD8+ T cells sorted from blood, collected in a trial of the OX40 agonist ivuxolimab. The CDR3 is CASSLGASGGLSSYNEQFF. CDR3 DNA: TGCGCCAGCAGCTTGGGAGCTAGCGGGGGGCTAAGCTCCTACAATGAGCAGTTCTTC.